The 14 T cell receptor beta chains listed next were all sequenced from one sample in a study of blood T cell repertoires in COVID-19. Sequencing was performed with immunoSEQ multiplex PCR; in TCRdb, only in-frame clones are kept and a portion is missing. Here the sample spans under 450,000 clones, 88% being singletons. Sequencing was performed on peripheral blood. These receptors all stem from a woman in her forties or fifties with COVID-19, enrolled during active disease.

CDR3 DNA: TGTGCCAGTAGTATAAGGACACACCCCTACGAGCAGTACTTC. Residues: CASSIRTHPYEQYF. This sequence joins TRBV19 and TRBJ2-7, with D perhaps matching TRBD1 (5 bases). The V gene's germline CDR1 is LNHDA and CDR2 SQIVND (reference sequence). CDR3 size: 14 residues. The V end lost 2 bases, the J end lost 2 bases, and 10 bases lay between the germline ends.

This chain connects TRBV6-5 to TRBJ2-7; a possible D gene is TRBD2 (5 bases). Germline CDR1 reads MNHEY; CDR2 reads SVGAGI. V dropped 4 bases and J dropped 5 bases, with 15 bases sitting between them. The CDR3 is made up of 14 amino acids. CDR3 sequence reads: CASSFVTGNHEQYF. CDR3 sequence (DNA): TGTGCCAGCAGTTTCGTCACGGGAAACCACGAGCAGTACTTC.

The rearrangement links TRBV11-2 to TRBJ2-7, with D unresolved. With 5 bases removed from V and 6 bases from J, the gap between germline ends came to 11 bases. Germline V gene lookup returns CDR1 SGHAT and CDR2 FQNNGV. This CDR3 contains 12 residues. The CDR3 sequence is CASSPPGSEQYF. In DNA form, the CDR3 reads TGTGCCAGCAGCCCCCCGGGTTCCGAGCAGTACTTC.

J is TRBJ1-5 and V is TRBV7-9; D unresolved. The CDR3 loop spans 11 amino acids. Per germline, CDR1 SEHNR and CDR2 FQNEAQ (reference sequence). Trimming pared 5 bases from V and 11 bases from J, leaving 10 bases between. CDR3: CASSLGGSQHF. CDR3 DNA sequence: TGTGCCAGCAGCCTGGGCGGGTCCCAGCATTTT.

This clone appeared once. V is TRBV19 and J is TRBJ2-1; 7 positions match TRBD2. Germline-derived CDR1 and CDR2 are LNHDA and SQIVND (reference sequence). Unmatched junction bases numbered 5, after V lost 4 bases and J lost 5 bases. This CDR3 has 14 amino acids. The CDR3 reads CASSTSGWNNEQFF. The CDR3 DNA follows: TGTGCCAGTAGTACTAGCGGCTGGAACAATGAGCAGTTCTTC.

The chain couples TRBV9 to TRBJ2-7, with 7 bases fitting TRBD1. CDR1 is SGDLS and CDR2 is YYNGEE in the germline V gene. CDR3 length: 14 amino acids. V trimming: 3 bases; J trimming: 2 bases; junction bases outside the gene matches: 5. The CDR3 nucleotides are TGTGCCAGCAGCGCCACCGGGACAGCCTACGAGCAGTACTTC. Amino acids: CASSATGTAYEQYF.

The J gene is TRBJ1-4, the V gene TRBV6-2 or TRBV6-3; D is undetermined. The CDR3 covers 16 residues. The V end was cut by 2 bases, the J end by 6 bases, with 16 bases between. The germline V gene has CDR1 MNHEY and CDR2 SVGEGT. The CDR3 loop reads CASSYPLGVADEKLFF. As DNA, the CDR3 is TGTGCCAGCAGTTACCCCCTCGGGGTAGCAGATGAAAAACTGTTTTTT.

The table lists this clone with a count of one. The CDR3, as DNA: TGCGCCAGCAGCTTGGCCTTACCGACAGGGGAGGCAGATACGCAGTATTTT. This sequence encodes CASSLALPTGEADTQYF. The chain combines TRBV5-1 with TRBJ2-3; TRBD1 matches 8 bases. Trimming at V came to 0 bases and at J to 4 bases, leaving 10 bases not matched to a gene. The CDR3 has 17 residues. CDR1 is SGHRS and CDR2 is YFSETQ in the germline V gene.

The rearrangement joins TRBV5-8 to TRBJ1-4; possible D gene TRBD1, 6 bases. The CDR3 consists of 15 residues. CDR1 is SGHTS, CDR2 YDEGEE, per germline. V gave up 0 bases and J gave up 6 bases, with 12 bases separating them. The CDR3 spells CASSLDRVRDEKLFF. The CDR3 DNA reads as TGTGCCAGCAGCTTGGACAGGGTCAGGGATGAAAAACTGTTTTTT.

V gene TRBV19 combines with J gene TRBJ2-2, with 9 bases that match TRBD1. CDR1 and CDR2 from the germline V gene are LNHDA and SQIVND (reference sequence). The CDR3 is 15 residues long. V lost 9 bases to trimming and J lost 3 bases; unmatched junction nucleotides: 8. The CDR3 DNA reads as TGTGCCAGCGCCACACAGGGGGCGGACACCGGGGAGCTGTTTTTT. Its translation is CASATQGADTGELFF.

V is TRBV9 and J is TRBJ1-2, with TRBD1 as a possible D gene (6 bases). The CDR3 sequence is 17 residues long. V lost 0 bases and J lost 4, with 19 bases in between. Germline CDR1 reads SGDLS; CDR2 reads YYNGEE. The DNA for the CDR3 is TGTGCCAGCAGCGTAGATCCCCACAGGGCTTCGGGCTATGGCTACACCTTC. It is translated as CASSVDPHRASGYGYTF.

This rearrangement joins TRBV9 to TRBJ2-7; 8 bases fit TRBD2. The CDR3 is 14 amino acids. Losses at the gene ends were 4 bases for V and 6 bases for J; bases not matched to a gene: 9. Germline V gene sequence: CDR1 SGDLS, CDR2 YYNGEE. The CDR3 region is CASSSTSGGGEQYF. The DNA of the CDR3 is TGTGCCAGCAGCAGTACGAGCGGGGGAGGCGAGCAGTACTTC.

The chain combines TRBV27 with TRBJ1-3; D is unclear. The germline CDR1 and CDR2 sequences are MNHEY and SMNVEV (reference sequence). The CDR3 sequence is 13 residues long. Between the trimmed V and J ends, which lost 3 bases and 3 bases, there was a span of 6 bases. CDR3 sequence (DNA): TGTGCCAGCAGTTTCGGGGTTGGAAACACCATATATTTT. This translates into CASSFGVGNTIYF.

The chain couples TRBV19 to TRBJ1-2; D might be TRBD1 (5 bases). V lost 3 bases and J 7 bases, leaving 15 bases between the germline ends. There are 14 residues in the CDR3. Germline CDR1 LNHDA, CDR2 SQIVND (reference sequence). CDR3 loop: CASSMGTRRGGYTF. The CDR3 DNA is TGTGCCAGTAGTATGGGAACCAGGAGGGGTGGCTACACCTTC.